Following are 5 T cell receptor beta chains from one sample sequenced in a study of blood T cell repertoires in COVID-19. Generated by immunoSEQ multiplex PCR, the TCRdb table keeps only in-frame clones and is missing some. The profile shows 200,000 to 250,000 clones, 84% of them singletons. The specimen was PBMCs or T cells enriched from blood (not recorded which). The receptors here all came from a man in his sixties who had recovered from COVID-19.

The chain employs TRBV7-3 and TRBJ2-3; 8 nucleotides agree with TRBD2. Germline CDR1 is SGHTA and CDR2 is FQGTGA. V shed 3 bases and J 2 bases; nucleotides not matched to a gene: 10. This CDR3 has 17 amino acids. DNA of the CDR3: TGTGCCAGCAGCTTCGCCGCGGGGGGCAGCTACACAGATACGCAGTATTTT. This codes for CASSFAAGGSYTDTQYF.

The V gene is TRBV12-5, the J gene TRBJ2-3; D is uncertain. CDR1 LGHNT and CDR2 FRNRAP come from the germline V gene. CDR3 length equals 13 residues. The V gene lost 1 base and the J gene lost 5 bases, with 7 bases spanning the gap. The CDR3 DNA follows: TGTGCTAGTGGTTTGGCGGTCCGAGATACGCAGTATTTT. Translation gives CASGLAVRDTQYF.

The chain employs TRBV5-4 and TRBJ1-4, with 8 nucleotides matching TRBD1. Germline V CDR1 and CDR2: SGHNT, YYREEE (reference sequence). The CDR3 runs to 14 residues. V was clipped by 5 bases and J by 5 bases; unmatched bases: 5. CDR3 sequence reads: CASRPDRGNEKLFF. CDR3 nucleotide sequence: TGTGCCAGCAGACCTGACAGGGGCAATGAAAAACTGTTTTTT.

The count of this clone is one. The chain carries TRBV6-7 and TRBJ2-7; 8 nucleotides align to TRBD1. TRBV6-7 is annotated as an ORF whose role is uncertain. The CDR3 covers 17 residues. The J segment lost 5 bases and the V segment lost 0 bases, leaving 12 bases of the junction unmatched. The CDR3 protein is CASSYSLWDRRTDEQYF. DNA for the CDR3: TGTGCCAGCAGTTACTCGCTTTGGGACAGGAGGACGGACGAGCAGTACTTC.

This clone was observed once. CDR3 DNA sequence: TGTGCCAGCAGCTTAGAGCCCCGGAGTCAAGAGACCCAGTACTTC. Amino acid sequence: CASSLEPRSQETQYF. This chain uses TRBV7-3 with TRBJ2-5; D gene unclear. Germline V gene lookup returns CDR1 SGHTA and CDR2 FQGTGA. This CDR3 is built from 15 residues. V was pared by 2 bases and J by 2 bases, with 12 bases between.